This TCR beta chain appears in the sequencing data of a study of blood T cell repertoires in COVID-19. Background on the study: The United States, Italy and Spain provided the acute and convalescent COVID-19 samples. Sample material is recorded as cDNA or gDNA derived from T cells, B-cell-depleted T cells, or PBMCs.

Trimming stripped 3 bases from V and 7 bases from J, with 3 bases between. Looked up from germline, CDR1 is PRHDT and CDR2 is FYEKMQ (reference sequence). This CDR3 is 11 amino acids long. The data were produced by immunoSEQ multiplex PCR, yet TCRdb's version contains in-frame clones alone and is incomplete. Of more than 200,000 clones in the sample, 65% to 85% were seen once. The sequence was collected from a woman aged 50 to 65 with acute or convalescent COVID-19. The chain is built from TRBV13 and TRBJ2-2; no definite D call. The sequenced sample was peripheral blood. Here the CDR3 DNA reads TGTGCCAGCAGCTTCTTCGGGGAGCTGTTTTTT. This gives the protein CASSFFGELFF.